This TCR beta chain is from a study of radiotherapy plus CTLA-4 blockade in lung cancer. Looking at the study overall: Patients showed objective responses in around a sixth of cases and disease control in under 40%. Study results and caveats: Reports identified early blood T cell clone dynamics, with interferon-beta, as the best response predictor. The study found tumor-derived TCR clones expanded in blood after radiotherapy plus ipilimumab.

On this clone: Its antigen is still unknown.

Those with chemo-refractory metastatic non-small-cell lung cancer were treated with focal radiation combined with CTLA-4 blockade using ipilimumab. The germline V and J ends were trimmed by 1 base and 4 bases, with 8 bases remaining between them. The CDR3 consists of 13 residues. Germline V CDR1 and CDR2: SGHDT, YYEEEE. TCRdb's copy holds only in-frame clones and misses some; the assay was immunoSEQ multiplex PCR. Found here are 90,000 or so clones, approximately 84% of them singletons; the top ten hold just over 2%. The receptor was isolated from a human donor with non-small cell lung cancer who had a partial response to radiotherapy plus ipilimumab. The sequencing here drew on peripheral blood, taken from a patient treated with radiotherapy plus ipilimumab. The V and J genes are TRBV5-6 and TRBJ1-2; D ambiguous. The CDR3 coding sequence is TGTGCCAGCAGCTTGTACGGGGTCTATGGCTACACCTTC. This translates into CASSLYGVYGYTF.